Detailed here is one T cell receptor (beta chain). The source of the sample is a study of blood T cell repertoires in COVID-19. Study-level information: Nucleic acid was either cDNA or gDNA, and it came from T cells, B-cell-depleted T cells, or PBMCs.

The table came from immunoSEQ multiplex PCR; TCRdb's copy has only in-frame clones and leaves some out. Found here are roughly 450,000 clones, 80% to 95% of them singletons; the top ten hold under 0.7%. CDR3 length: 15 residues. Germline V lookup: CDR1 KGHSH, CDR2 LQKENI. With V trimmed by 4 bases and J by 3 bases, 4 bases remained unmatched. The sample consisted of PBMCs or T cells enriched from blood (not recorded which). The TCR originated in a man between 18 and 29 years old who had recovered from COVID-19. This rearrangement joins TRBV18 to TRBJ1-2; TRBD1 aligns across 11 bases. The CDR3: CASSQPGQGDYGYTF. DNA of the CDR3: TGTGCCAGCTCACAACCGGGACAGGGGGACTATGGCTACACCTTC.